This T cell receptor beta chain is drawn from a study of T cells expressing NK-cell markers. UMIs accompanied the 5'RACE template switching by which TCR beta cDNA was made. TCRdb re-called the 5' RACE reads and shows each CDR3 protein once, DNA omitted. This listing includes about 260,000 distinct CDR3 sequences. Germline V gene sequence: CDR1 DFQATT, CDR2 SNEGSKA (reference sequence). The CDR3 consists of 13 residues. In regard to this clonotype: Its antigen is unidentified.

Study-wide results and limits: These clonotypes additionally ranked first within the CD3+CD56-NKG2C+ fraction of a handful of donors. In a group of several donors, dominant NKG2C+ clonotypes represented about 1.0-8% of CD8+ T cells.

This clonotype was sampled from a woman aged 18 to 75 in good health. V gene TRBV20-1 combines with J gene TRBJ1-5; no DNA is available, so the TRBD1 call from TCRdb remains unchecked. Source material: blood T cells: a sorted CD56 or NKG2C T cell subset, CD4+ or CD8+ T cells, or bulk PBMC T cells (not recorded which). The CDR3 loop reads CSAVDRASQPQHF.